This paragraph covers one TCR beta chain sequence. TCRdb keeps only in-frame clones here, not all; method: immunoSEQ multiplex PCR. The table lists some 54,000 clones, roughly nine tenths of them singletons. The data belong to a study of OX40 agonist ivuxolimab in advanced cancers. The V end lost 1 base, the J end lost 7 bases, and 13 bases lay between the germline ends. The CDR3 runs to 15 residues. Germline CDR1 is SNHLY and CDR2 is FYNNEI. This TCR was recovered from an adult with an advanced solid tumor such as melanoma, head and neck, liver or kidney cancer. The chain couples TRBV2 to TRBJ1-4; D is perhaps TRBD1 (5 bases). The sample was CD4+ or CD8+ T cells sorted from blood, taken in a trial of the OX40 agonist ivuxolimab. The CDR3 region has the DNA TGTGCCAGCAGTGAAGGACTGACGGGGGGTGAAAAACTGTTTTTT. Its translation is CASSEGLTGGEKLFF.